The sequence of this T cell receptor (beta chain) was determined in a study of PD-1 blockade in mismatch repair-deficient tumors. The TCR-sequenced patients were a few responders to pembrolizumab. Produced via immunoSEQ multiplex PCR; TCRdb's table is partial and in-frame only. The table lists some 120,000 clones, 86% of them singletons. Comments on this clone: Antigen specificity is unknown.

Overall study results and limits: Tumor-resident clones, often absent from pretreatment blood, expanded after pembrolizumab and then contracted.

Sequencing used peripheral blood, obtained 44 weeks after starting pembrolizumab. The TCR sequence derives from an adult with mismatch repair-deficient cancer.

The CDR3 sequence: CASSLASGSYEQYF. The CDR3 nucleotides are TGTGCCAGCAGCTTAGCTAGCGGGAGCTACGAGCAGTACTTC. The J gene is TRBJ2-7, the V gene TRBV7-6, with TRBD2 matching over 9 bases. CDR1 is SGHVS, CDR2 FNYEAQ, per germline. Trimming cost V 0 bases and J 3 bases; bases outside gene matches: 0. This CDR3 is 14 amino acids long. The full variable domain, with the rest looked up from reference TRBV7-6 and TRBJ2-7, is GAGVSQSPRYKVTKRGQDVALRCDPISGHVSLYWYRQALGQGPEFLTYFNYEAQQDKSGLPNDRFSAERPEGSISTLTIQRTEQRDSAMYRCASSLASGSYEQYFGPGTRLTVT.